This T cell receptor beta chain was recorded in a study of T cell repertoires in cytomegalovirus infection. About the study: Public TCR beta signatures marked donors with CMV infection and the matching HLA.

V lost 5 bases, J lost 0 bases, and 17 bases lay in between. The germline V gene encodes CDR1 SNHLY and CDR2 FYNNEI. The CDR3 runs 16 residues. TCRdb processed the reads anew with MiXCR; each CDR3 protein has one entry. Of more than 250,000 distinct CDR3 sequences listed, 20% to 25% are singletons. This clonotype has only a few counts. As yet, its antigen is unknown. This specimen consisted of cultured PBMCs, obtained from culture after CMV antigen stimulation. The gene calls are TRBV2 and TRBJ2-7, with TRBD1 as a possible D gene (7 bases). The receptor comes from a human donor in good health (CMV status not recorded). Some clones in this sample may be carry-over from other donors' samples. The CDR3 reads CASSRIPGGYSYEQYF. Written as DNA, the CDR3 is TGTGCCAGCAGTAGAATACCAGGGGGGTACTCCTACGAGCAGTACTTC.